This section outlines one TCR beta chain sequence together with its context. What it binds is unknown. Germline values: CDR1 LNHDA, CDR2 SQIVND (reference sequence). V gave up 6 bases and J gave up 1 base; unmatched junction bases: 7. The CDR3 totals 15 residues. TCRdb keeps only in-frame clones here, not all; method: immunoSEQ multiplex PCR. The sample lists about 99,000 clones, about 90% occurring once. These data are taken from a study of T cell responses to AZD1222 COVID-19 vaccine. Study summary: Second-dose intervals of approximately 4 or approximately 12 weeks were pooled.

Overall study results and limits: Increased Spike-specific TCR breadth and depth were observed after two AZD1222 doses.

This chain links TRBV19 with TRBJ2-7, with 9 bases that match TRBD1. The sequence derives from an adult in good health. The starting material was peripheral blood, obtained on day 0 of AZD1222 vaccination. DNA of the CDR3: TGTGCCAGTAGATCACAGGGGGCGTCATCCTACGAGCAGTACTTC. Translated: CASRSQGASSYEQYF. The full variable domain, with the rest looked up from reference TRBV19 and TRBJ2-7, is DGGITQSPKYLFRKEGQNVTLSCEQNLNHDAMYWYRQDPGQGLRLIYYSQIVNDFQKGDIAEGYSVSREKKESFPLTVTSAQKNPTAFYLCASRSQGASSYEQYFGPGTRLTVT.